The 20 T cell receptor beta chains given below trace back to one sample, sequenced in a study of blood T cell repertoires in COVID-19. Here immunoSEQ multiplex PCR was the method, and the copy in TCRdb shows in-frame clones only, minus some. Of 350,000 to 450,000 clones in the sample, around 88% were seen once. The source material was peripheral blood. The origin of the receptors is a woman aged 55-69 years with COVID-19, enrolled during active disease.

This chain connects TRBV5-6 to TRBJ1-2; TRBD1 might be the D (5 bases). With 3 bases removed from V and 4 bases from J, the gap between germline ends came to 10 bases. The CDR3 totals 13 residues. Germline V gives CDR1 SGHDT, CDR2 YYEEEE. CDR3 in DNA: TGTGCCAGCAGCTCCGGGGGTTTCTATGGCTACACCTTC. This translates into CASSSGGFYGYTF. Drawing the rest from reference TRBV5-6 and TRBJ1-2, the complete variable domain is DAGVTQSPTHLIKTRGQQVTLRCSPKSGHDTVSWYQQALGQGPQFIFQYYEEEERQRGNFPDRFSGHQFPNYSSELNVNALLLGDSALYLCASSSGGFYGYTFGSGTRLTVV.

The V and J genes are TRBV4-1 and TRBJ1-6; maybe TRBD1 (5 bases). V was trimmed by 4 bases and J by 7 bases, leaving 20 bases between them. The CDR3 consists of 17 residues. The germline V gene encodes CDR1 MGHRA and CDR2 YSYEKL. CDR3 protein: CASSPLSPRQGNSPLHF. CDR3 nucleotides: TGCGCCAGCAGCCCACTCTCTCCCCGGCAGGGCAATTCACCCCTCCACTTT.

The gene calls are TRBV19 and TRBJ1-2; D remains ambiguous. V lost 1 base and J 3 bases, leaving 9 bases between the germline ends. The CDR3 has 14 residues. CDR1 is LNHDA, CDR2 SQIVND, per germline (reference sequence). The CDR3 DNA sequence: TGTGCCAGTAGTATAGGAGGGTCGGACTATGGCTACACCTTC. Its protein product is CASSIGGSDYGYTF. The whole variable domain, filled in from reference TRBV19 and TRBJ1-2, reads DGGITQSPKYLFRKEGQNVTLSCEQNLNHDAMYWYRQDPGQGLRLIYYSQIVNDFQKGDIAEGYSVSREKKESFPLTVTSAQKNPTAFYLCASSIGGSDYGYTFGSGTRLTVV.

The chain carries TRBV9 and TRBJ1-1; no clear D gene. The germline V gene has CDR1 SGDLS and CDR2 YYNGEE. V was clipped by 4 bases and J by 11 bases, with 18 bases between them. The CDR3 contains 13 residues. Here the CDR3 reads CASSPRTGMEAFF. CDR3 DNA: TGTGCCAGCAGCCCTCGGACTGGTATGGAGGCTTTCTTT.

The rearrangement uses TRBV7-2 and TRBJ2-7; the match to TRBD2 covers 8 bases. Germline loops: CDR1 SGHTA, CDR2 FQGNSA. V trimming: 5 bases; J trimming: 1 base; junction bases outside the gene matches: 4. This CDR3 spans 14 amino acids. Here the CDR3 reads CASSPGLESYEQYF. The CDR3 DNA sequence: TGTGCCAGCAGCCCGGGACTAGAATCCTACGAGCAGTACTTC.

CDR3 bases: TGTGCCACACAGGGGCCCACAGATACGCAGTATTTT. Translation gives CATQGPTDTQYF. The rearrangement joins TRBV24-1 to TRBJ2-3; 7 bases are shared with TRBD1. This CDR3 region has 12 residues. V was pared by 10 bases and J by 2 bases, with 2 bases of the junction left unmatched. Germline assignment: CDR1 KGHDR and CDR2 SFDVKD.

This clone came up once. V usage is TRBV29-1 and J usage is TRBJ1-5; the D is unclear. The CDR3 has 16 amino acids. The V end lost 3 bases, the J end lost 4 bases, and 19 bases lay between the germline ends. The V gene's germline CDR1 is SQVTM and CDR2 ANQGSEA. The CDR3 DNA sequence: TGCAGCGTTGACTACCCTACTACGTCCACGAATCAGCCCCAGCATTTT. It is translated as CSVDYPTTSTNQPQHF.

This chain uses TRBV24-1 with TRBJ1-4; tentative D call: TRBD1 (5 bases). The CDR3 is made up of 13 amino acids. V lost 9 bases and J 12 bases, leaving 19 bases between the germline ends. Germline V CDR1 and CDR2: KGHDR, SFDVKD. In nucleotides, the CDR3 is TGTGCCACCGCCCCAGCTGGGGCCGAGGAACTGTTTTTT. Protein product: CATAPAGAEELFF.

The chain recombines TRBV19 with TRBJ1-4, with D possibly being TRBD1 (5 bases). V gave up 7 bases and J gave up 3 bases, with 18 bases separating them. Germline values: CDR1 LNHDA, CDR2 SQIVND (reference sequence). The CDR3 spans 16 residues. CDR3 DNA sequence: TGTGCCAGTACTCCGGGGGTGCGCCCGGCTAATGAAAAACTGTTTTTT. Its translation: CASTPGVRPANEKLFF.

The rearrangement joins TRBV11-2 to TRBJ2-7, with 8 bases aligning to TRBD1. Germline loops: CDR1 SGHAT, CDR2 FQNNGV. With V trimmed by 1 base and J by 1 base, 0 bases remained unmatched. This CDR3 contains 14 residues. The CDR3 spells CASSLGTGSYEQYF. CDR3 nucleotide sequence: TGTGCCAGCAGCTTAGGGACAGGGTCCTACGAGCAGTACTTC.

This chain connects TRBV5-4 to TRBJ1-1, with 7 bases fitting TRBD1. With V trimmed by 1 base and J by 1 base, 4 bases remained unmatched. CDR1 is SGHNT and CDR2 is YYREEE in the germline V gene (reference sequence). The CDR3 loop spans 15 amino acids. The CDR3 bases are TGTGCCAGCAGCTTGTTCGGGACAGCGAACACTGAAGCTTTCTTT. Protein product: CASSLFGTANTEAFF.

The chain uses TRBV3-1 (or the pseudogene TRBV3-2) and TRBJ1-5; D remains unclear. The germline V gene encodes CDR1 LGHDT and CDR2 YNNKEL (reference sequence). V was pared by 0 bases and J by 7 bases, with 7 bases between. This CDR3 has 13 residues. The CDR3: CASSQEAGQPQHF. The CDR3, as DNA: TGTGCCAGCAGCCAAGAAGCGGGGCAGCCCCAGCATTTT.

This clone was counted a few times. The chain carries TRBV5-4 and TRBJ2-7; D might be TRBD1 (6 bases). Germline loops: CDR1 SGHNT, CDR2 YYREEE (reference sequence). The length of the CDR3 is 14 residues. The germline V and J ends were trimmed by 2 bases and 7 bases, with 16 bases remaining between them. The CDR3, as DNA: TGTGCCAGCAGCTTATCAGGGGCCCTAGGGGAGCAGTACTTC. Translating gives CASSLSGALGEQYF. Drawing the rest from reference TRBV5-4 and TRBJ2-7, the complete variable domain is ETGVTQSPTHLIKTRGQQVTLRCSSQSGHNTVSWYQQALGQGPQFIFQYYREEENGRGNFPPRFSGLQFPNYSSELNVNALELDDSALYLCASSLSGALGEQYFGPGTRLTVT.

V is TRBV20-1 and J is TRBJ1-1; 7 nucleotides agree with TRBD1. In germline, CDR1 is DFQATT, CDR2 SNEGSKA (reference sequence). Unmatched junction bases numbered 7, after V lost 3 bases and J lost 6 bases. This CDR3 contains 13 residues. This CDR3 reads CSASADRDAEAFF. The CDR3 bases are TGCAGTGCTAGTGCCGACAGGGACGCTGAAGCTTTCTTT.

This rearrangement joins TRBV7-9 to TRBJ1-1, with a possible D match to TRBD1 (5 bases). Trimming stripped 5 bases from V and 0 bases from J, with 13 bases between. The CDR3 loop spans 15 amino acids. Germline-derived CDR1 and CDR2 are SEHNR and FQNEAQ (reference sequence). CDR3 nucleotides: TGTGCCAGCAGCCCCCAAACAGGTATGAACACTGAAGCTTTCTTT. Translating gives CASSPQTGMNTEAFF. Variable domain in full (rest from reference TRBV7-9 and TRBJ1-1): DTGVSQNPRHKITKRGQNVTFRCDPISEHNRLYWYRQTLGQGPEFLTYFQNEAQLEKSRLLSDRFSAERPKGSFSTLEIQRTEQGDSAMYLCASSPQTGMNTEAFFGQGTRLTVV.

This chain links TRBV11-3 with TRBJ2-7; D gene unclear. This CDR3 spans 13 amino acids. Germline-derived CDR1 and CDR2 are SGHNT and YENEEA. Trimming took off 0 bases at V and 1 base at J, with 4 bases between the two ends. The CDR3 here is CASSLDRSYEQYF. The CDR3 DNA reads TGTGCCAGCAGCTTAGATCGGTCCTACGAGCAGTACTTC.

This clone was seen more than once but under ten times. This CDR3 is CASSQGGLAAPPYNEQFF. CDR3 nucleotides: TGCGCCAGCAGCCAAGGGGGACTAGCGGCACCCCCCTACAATGAGCAGTTCTTC. J is TRBJ2-1 and V is TRBV4-3; TRBD2 matches at 11 bases. Looked up from germline, CDR1 is LGHNA and CDR2 is YSLEER. J was trimmed by 2 bases and V by 1 base; bases with no gene match: 7. The CDR3 is 18 amino acids.

This clone was observed once. This chain joins TRBV19 and TRBJ1-1; 11 bases agree with TRBD1. The CDR3 loop spans 14 amino acids. The V gene's germline CDR1 is LNHDA and CDR2 SQIVND (reference sequence). V trimming: 9 bases; J trimming: 4 bases; junction bases outside the gene matches: 7. The CDR3 is CASGTGGKITEAFF. In DNA form, the CDR3 reads TGTGCCAGCGGGACAGGGGGTAAGATCACTGAAGCTTTCTTT.

The V call is TRBV6-1, the J call TRBJ2-7; TRBD2 aligns across 8 bases. The junction had 7 bases not matched to a gene; V was cut back by 3 bases and J by 0 bases. CDR3 length equals 16 residues. Germline V gene lookup returns CDR1 MNHNS and CDR2 SASEGT. This CDR3 reads CASSEVWTSFSYEQYF. The DNA for the CDR3 is TGTGCCAGCAGTGAGGTCTGGACTAGCTTCTCCTACGAGCAGTACTTC.

This clone was recorded only once. This chain uses TRBV6-1 with TRBJ1-2; TRBD1 matches at 8 bases. The CDR3 is made up of 13 amino acids. CDR1 is MNHNS and CDR2 is SASEGT in the germline V gene. V was clipped by 10 bases and J by 2 bases; unmatched bases: 6. CDR3 sequence (DNA): TGTGCCACCCGGGACAGGATAAACTATGGCTACACCTTC. It encodes CATRDRINYGYTF.